In its sample, the clone carrying this TCR beta chain was seen once. The antigen is undetermined. The CDR3 contains 14 residues. V was shortened by 3 bases and J by 4 bases, with 12 bases between the two germline ends. Germline CDR1 MNHEY, CDR2 SMNVEV (reference sequence). These data come from a study of CD4 T cells in relation to SARS-CoV-2 and coronaviruses. Background on the study: Shared crossreactive spike epitopes were mapped to their HLA restriction.

Study-level findings and limits: Each donor contributed either pre-pandemic or post-infection samples, not both. Culture-expanded clones reflect memory recall rather than primary priming during culture. Roughly 69% of donors had memory CD4+ clonotypes crossrecognizing SARS-CoV-2 and common cold coronavirus spike.

Before the COVID-19 pandemic, during about 2010-2018, CD4+ T cells were taken from unexposed donors. This table comes from immunoSEQ multiplex PCR, and its TCRdb copy is limited to in-frame clones, with some not included. The sample holds 65,000 or so clones, about 87% seen once. This clonotype originated in a human donor in good health. This chain links TRBV27 with TRBJ1-2; D is possibly TRBD1 (6 bases). Sequenced: memory CD4+ T cells from PBMCs. CDR3 residues: CASSLTGNLYGYTF. The DNA of the CDR3 is TGTGCCAGCAGTTTGACAGGAAATCTCTATGGCTACACCTTC.